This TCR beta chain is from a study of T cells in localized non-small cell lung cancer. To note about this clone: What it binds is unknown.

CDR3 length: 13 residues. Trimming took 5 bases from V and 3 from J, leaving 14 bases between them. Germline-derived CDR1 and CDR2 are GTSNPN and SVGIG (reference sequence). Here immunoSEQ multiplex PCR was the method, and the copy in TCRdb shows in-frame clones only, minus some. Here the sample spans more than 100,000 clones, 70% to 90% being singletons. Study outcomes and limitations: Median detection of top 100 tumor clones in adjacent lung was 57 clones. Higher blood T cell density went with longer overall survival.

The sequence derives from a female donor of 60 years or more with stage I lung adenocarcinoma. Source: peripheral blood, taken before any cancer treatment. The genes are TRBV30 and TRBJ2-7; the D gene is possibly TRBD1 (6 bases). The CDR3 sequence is CAWETTGDYEQYF. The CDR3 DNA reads TGTGCCTGGGAGACGACAGGAGACTACGAGCAGTACTTC.